This TCR beta chain appears in the sequencing data of a study of T cell repertoires in cytomegalovirus infection. On the study more broadly: Matching HLA type and CMV infection were both indicated by public TCR beta signatures.

Overall study results and limits: CMV-specific TCR beta clonotypes restricted by HLA-C were the ones dominating the ex vivo response.

TCRdb called the reads again in MiXCR, with one record for every CDR3 protein. Altogether roughly 100,000 distinct CDR3 sequences are present, 15% to 20% being singletons, with the ten largest covering around 8.2%. About this clonotype itself: Its antigen is still unknown. This sequence may be a read error, since a much larger clone differs from it by one base.

CDR1 LGHNA and CDR2 YNFKEQ come from the germline V gene. This CDR3 spans 17 amino acids. Trimming shortened V by 1 base and J by 1 base, and 16 bases separated the two germline ends. The sequencing input was PBMCs. The receptor was derived from a human donor in good health (CMV status not recorded). Some clones in this sample may be carry-over from other donors' samples. This chain links TRBV4-2 with TRBJ1-2; D not resolved. CDR3 bases: TGTGCCAGCAGCCAAGGCGGTAGCGTGAAGTTTAACTATGGCTACACCTTC. It translates to CASSQGGSVKFNYGYTF.